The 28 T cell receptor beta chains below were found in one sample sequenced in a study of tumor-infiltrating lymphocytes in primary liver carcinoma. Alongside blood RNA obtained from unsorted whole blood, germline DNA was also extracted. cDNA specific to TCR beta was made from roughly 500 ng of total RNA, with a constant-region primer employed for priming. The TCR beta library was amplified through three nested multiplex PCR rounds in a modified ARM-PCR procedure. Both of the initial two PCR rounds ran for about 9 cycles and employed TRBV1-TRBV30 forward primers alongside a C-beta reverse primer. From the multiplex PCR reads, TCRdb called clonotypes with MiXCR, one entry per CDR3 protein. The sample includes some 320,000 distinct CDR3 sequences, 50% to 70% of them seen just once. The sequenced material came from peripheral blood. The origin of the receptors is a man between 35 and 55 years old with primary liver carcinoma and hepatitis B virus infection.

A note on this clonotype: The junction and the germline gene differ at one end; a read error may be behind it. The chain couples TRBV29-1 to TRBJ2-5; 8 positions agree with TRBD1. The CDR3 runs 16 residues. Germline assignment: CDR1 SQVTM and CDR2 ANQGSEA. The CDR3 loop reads CSVDDRGEAHWGTHYF. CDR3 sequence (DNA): TGCAGCGTCGATGACAGGGGAGAGGCTCATTGGGGGACCCATTACTTC.

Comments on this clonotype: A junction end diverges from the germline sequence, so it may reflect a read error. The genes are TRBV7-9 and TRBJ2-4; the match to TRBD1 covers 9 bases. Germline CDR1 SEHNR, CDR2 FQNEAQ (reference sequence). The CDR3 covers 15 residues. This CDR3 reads CACSREAGQGSIQYF. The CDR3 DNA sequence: TGTGCCTGCAGCCGCGAAGCGGGACAGGGCTCCATTCAGTACTTC.

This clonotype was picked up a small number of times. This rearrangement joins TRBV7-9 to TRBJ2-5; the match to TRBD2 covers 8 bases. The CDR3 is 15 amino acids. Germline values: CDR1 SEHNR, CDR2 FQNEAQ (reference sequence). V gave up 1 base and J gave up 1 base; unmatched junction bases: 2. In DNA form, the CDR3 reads TGTGCCAGCAGCTTAGGACTAGCGACCCAAGAGACCCAGTACTTC. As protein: CASSLGLATQETQYF.

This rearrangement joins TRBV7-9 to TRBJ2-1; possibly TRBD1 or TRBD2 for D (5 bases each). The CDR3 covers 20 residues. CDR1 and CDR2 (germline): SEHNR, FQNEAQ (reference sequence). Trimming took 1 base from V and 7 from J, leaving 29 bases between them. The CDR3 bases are TGTGCCAGCAGCTTAGTCAGGATTGGACTCGGACCCGGATCAGGGAATGAGCAGTTCTTC. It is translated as CASSLVRIGLGPGSGNEQFF.

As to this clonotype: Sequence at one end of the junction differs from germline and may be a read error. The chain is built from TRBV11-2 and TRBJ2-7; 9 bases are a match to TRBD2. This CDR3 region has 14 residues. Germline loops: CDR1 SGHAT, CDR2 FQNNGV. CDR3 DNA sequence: TGTGCCATCAGACGACTAGCGGACTCCTACGAGCGGTACTTC. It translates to CAIRRLADSYERYF.

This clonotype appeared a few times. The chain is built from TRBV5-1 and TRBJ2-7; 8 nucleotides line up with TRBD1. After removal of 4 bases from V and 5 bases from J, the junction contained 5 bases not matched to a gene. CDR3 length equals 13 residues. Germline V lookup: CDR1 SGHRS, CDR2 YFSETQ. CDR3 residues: CASSEGQGDEQYF. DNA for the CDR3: TGCGCCAGCAGCGAAGGACAGGGAGACGAGCAGTACTTC. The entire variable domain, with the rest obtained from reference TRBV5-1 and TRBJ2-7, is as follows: KAGVTQTPRYLIKTRGQQVTLSCSPISGHRSVSWYQQTPGQGLQFLFEYFSETQRNKGNFPGRFSGRQFSNSRSEMNVSTLELGDSALYLCASSEGQGDEQYFGPGTRLTVT.

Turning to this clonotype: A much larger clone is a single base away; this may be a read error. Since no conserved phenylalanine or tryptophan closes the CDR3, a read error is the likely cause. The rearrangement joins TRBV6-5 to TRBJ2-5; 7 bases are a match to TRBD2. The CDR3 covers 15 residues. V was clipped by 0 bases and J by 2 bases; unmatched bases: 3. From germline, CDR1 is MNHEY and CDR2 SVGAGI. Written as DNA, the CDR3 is TGTGCCAGCAGTTACTCTCCTAGCGGACAAGAGACCCAGTACCTC. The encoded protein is CASSYSPSGQETQYL.

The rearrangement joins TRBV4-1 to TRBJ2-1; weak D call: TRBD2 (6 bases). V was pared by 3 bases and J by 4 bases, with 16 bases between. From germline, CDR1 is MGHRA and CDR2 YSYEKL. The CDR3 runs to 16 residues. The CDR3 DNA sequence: TGCGCCAGCAGCCAGGGTGGGAGGCCAGAGTACAATGAGCAGTTCTTC. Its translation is CASSQGGRPEYNEQFF.

Here the CDR3 DNA reads TGTGCCAGCAGCGTAGGAGAGGCGGGAGAGACCCAGTACTTC. Its translation: CASSVGEAGETQYF. The V and J genes are TRBV9 and TRBJ2-5; possible D gene TRBD2, 5 bases. CDR3 size: 14 residues. The germline V gene encodes CDR1 SGDLS and CDR2 YYNGEE. The ends were cut back, 0 bases at V and 4 bases at J, with 10 bases in the middle.

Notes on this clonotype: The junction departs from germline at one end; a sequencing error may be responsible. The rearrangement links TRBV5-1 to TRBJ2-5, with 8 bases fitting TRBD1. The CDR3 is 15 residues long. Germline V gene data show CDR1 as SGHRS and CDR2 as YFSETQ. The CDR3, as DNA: TGCGCCAGCAGCCTGCGGACAGGGAGGCAAGCGACCCAGTACTTC. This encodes CASSLRTGRQATQYF.

CDR3 loop: CASSLDGHVQFF. The DNA for the CDR3 is TGTGCCAGCAGCTTAGATGGACATGTGCAGTTCTTC. J is TRBJ2-1 and V is TRBV11-3; maybe TRBD1 (5 bases). V was trimmed by 0 bases and J by 12 bases, leaving 9 bases between them. Germline values: CDR1 SGHNT, CDR2 YENEEA. The CDR3 has 12 residues.

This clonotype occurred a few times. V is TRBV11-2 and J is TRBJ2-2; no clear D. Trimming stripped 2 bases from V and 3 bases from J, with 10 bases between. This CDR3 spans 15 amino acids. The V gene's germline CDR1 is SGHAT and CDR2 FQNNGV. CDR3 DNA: TGTGCCAGCAGCTTATACGGTAGAGACACCGGGGAGCTGTTTTTT. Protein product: CASSLYGRDTGELFF.

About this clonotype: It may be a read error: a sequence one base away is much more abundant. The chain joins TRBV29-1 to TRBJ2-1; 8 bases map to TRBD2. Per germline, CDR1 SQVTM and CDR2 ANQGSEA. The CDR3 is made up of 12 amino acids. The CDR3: CSAGLAYNERFF. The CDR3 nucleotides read TGCAGCGCTGGACTAGCCTACAATGAGCGGTTCTTC.

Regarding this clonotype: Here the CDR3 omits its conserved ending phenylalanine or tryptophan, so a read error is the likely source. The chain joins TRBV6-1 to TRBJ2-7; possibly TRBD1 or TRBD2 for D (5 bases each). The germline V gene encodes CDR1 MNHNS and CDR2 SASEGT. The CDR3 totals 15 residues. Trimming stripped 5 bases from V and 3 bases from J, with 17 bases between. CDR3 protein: CASSPREGPSYEQYS. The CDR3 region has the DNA TGTGCCAGCAGTCCTCGAGAGGGACCCAGCTACGAGCAGTACTCC.

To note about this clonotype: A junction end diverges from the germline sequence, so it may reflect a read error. The CDR3 loop reads CASSLIHNYGYTF. The CDR3 DNA sequence: TGTGCTAGCAGCTTGATCCATAACTATGGTTACACCTTC. The chain couples TRBV11-1 to TRBJ1-2; D call uncertain. The CDR3 spans 13 residues. Germline CDR1 reads SGHAT; CDR2 reads FQDESV (reference sequence).

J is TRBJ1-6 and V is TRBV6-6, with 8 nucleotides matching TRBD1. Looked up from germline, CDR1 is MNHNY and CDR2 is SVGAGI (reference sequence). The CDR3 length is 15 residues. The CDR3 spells CDSSYSTGESSPLHF. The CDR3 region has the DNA TGTGATAGCAGTTACTCGACAGGGGAAAGTTCACCCCTCCACTTT.

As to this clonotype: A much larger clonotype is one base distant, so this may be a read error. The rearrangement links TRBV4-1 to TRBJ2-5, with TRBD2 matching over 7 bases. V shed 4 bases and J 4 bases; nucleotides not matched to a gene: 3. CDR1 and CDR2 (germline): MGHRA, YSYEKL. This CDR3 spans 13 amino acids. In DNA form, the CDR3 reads TGCGCCAGCAGCCGGGGGGGTTTAGAGACCCAGTACTTC. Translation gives CASSRGGLETQYF.

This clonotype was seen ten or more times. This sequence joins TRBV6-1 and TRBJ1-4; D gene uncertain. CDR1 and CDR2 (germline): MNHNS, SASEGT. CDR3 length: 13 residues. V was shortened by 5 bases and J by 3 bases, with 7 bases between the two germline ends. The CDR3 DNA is TGTGCCAGCAGTCCCGGATCTAATGAAAAACTGTTTTTT. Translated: CASSPGSNEKLFF.

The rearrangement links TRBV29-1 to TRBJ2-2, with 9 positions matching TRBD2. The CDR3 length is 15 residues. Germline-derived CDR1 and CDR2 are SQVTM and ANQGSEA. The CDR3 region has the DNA TGCAGTGAGGACACTAGCGGGTCCCGCACCGGGGAGCTGTTTTTT. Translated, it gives CSEDTSGSRTGELFF.

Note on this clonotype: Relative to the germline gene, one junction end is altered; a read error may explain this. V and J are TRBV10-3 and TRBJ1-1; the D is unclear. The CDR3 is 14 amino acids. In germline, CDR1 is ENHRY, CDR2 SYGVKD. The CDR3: CAISKTGMETEAFF. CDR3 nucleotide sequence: TGTGCCATCAGTAAGACTGGAATGGAGACTGAAGCCTTCTTT.

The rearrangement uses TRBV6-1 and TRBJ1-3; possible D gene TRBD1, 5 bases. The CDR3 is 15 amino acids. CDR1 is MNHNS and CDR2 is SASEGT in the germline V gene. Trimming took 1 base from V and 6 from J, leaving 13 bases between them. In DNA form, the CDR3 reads TGTGCCAGCAGTGAAGAAGGCAGGGTTGTAAACACCATATATTTT. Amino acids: CASSEEGRVVNTIYF.

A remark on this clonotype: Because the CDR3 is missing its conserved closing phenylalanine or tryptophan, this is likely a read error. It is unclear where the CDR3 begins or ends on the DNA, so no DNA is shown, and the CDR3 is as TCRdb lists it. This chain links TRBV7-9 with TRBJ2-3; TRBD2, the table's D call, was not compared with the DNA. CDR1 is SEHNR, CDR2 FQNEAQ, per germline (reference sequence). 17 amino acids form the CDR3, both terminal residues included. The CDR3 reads CTNSFGSSGRGADTRYY.

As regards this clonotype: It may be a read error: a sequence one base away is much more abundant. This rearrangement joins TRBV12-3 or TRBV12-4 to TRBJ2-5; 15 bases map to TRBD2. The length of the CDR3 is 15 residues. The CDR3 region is CACSRTSGRVETQYF. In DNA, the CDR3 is TGTGCCTGCAGTCGGACTAGCGGGAGGGTCGAGACCCAGTACTTC.

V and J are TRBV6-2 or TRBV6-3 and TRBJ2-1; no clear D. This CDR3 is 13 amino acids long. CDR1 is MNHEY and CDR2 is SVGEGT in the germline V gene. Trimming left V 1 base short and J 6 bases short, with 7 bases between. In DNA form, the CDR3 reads TGTGCCAGCAGTTACTTCCAAATCAATGAGCAGTTCTTC. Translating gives CASSYFQINEQFF.

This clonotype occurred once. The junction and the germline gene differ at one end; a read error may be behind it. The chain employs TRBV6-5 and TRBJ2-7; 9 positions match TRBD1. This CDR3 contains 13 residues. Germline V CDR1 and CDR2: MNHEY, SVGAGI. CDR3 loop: CASSYWTGDEQYF. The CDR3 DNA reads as TGTGCCAGCAGCTACTGGACAGGGGACGAGCAGTACTTC.

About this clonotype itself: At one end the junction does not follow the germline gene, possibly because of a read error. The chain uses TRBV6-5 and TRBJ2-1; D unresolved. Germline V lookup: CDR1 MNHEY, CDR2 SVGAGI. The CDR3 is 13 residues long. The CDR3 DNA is TGTCCCAGCAGTAATCATTACTACAATGAGCAGCTCTTC. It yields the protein CPSSNHYYNEQLF.

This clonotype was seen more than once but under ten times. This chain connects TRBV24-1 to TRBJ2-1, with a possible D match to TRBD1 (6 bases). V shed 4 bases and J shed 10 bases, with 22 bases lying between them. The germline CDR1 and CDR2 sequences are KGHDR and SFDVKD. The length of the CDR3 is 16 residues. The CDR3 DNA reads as TGTGCCACCAGTGACAACACAGGGTCGGTAGTTAACGAGCAGTTCTTC. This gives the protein CATSDNTGSVVNEQFF.

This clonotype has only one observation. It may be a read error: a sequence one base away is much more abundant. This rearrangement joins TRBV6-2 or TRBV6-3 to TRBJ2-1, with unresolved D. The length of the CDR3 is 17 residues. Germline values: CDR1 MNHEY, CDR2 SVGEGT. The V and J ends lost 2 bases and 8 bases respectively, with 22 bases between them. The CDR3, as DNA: TGTGCCAGCAGTTACCTCCCAGGAGACTGCCTAGGCGATGAGCAGTTCTTC. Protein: CASSYLPGDCLGDEQFF.